This is a list of T cell receptor beta chains from one sample in a study of blood T cell repertoires in COVID-19. Clones were read by immunoSEQ multiplex PCR, and TCRdb kept only the in-frame ones, dropping some. The profile shows around 140,000 clones, about 80% of them singletons. The sequenced sample consisted of PBMCs or T cells enriched from blood (not recorded which). All receptors derive from a man aged 50 to 60 in a cohort exposed to, infected with or recovered from COVID-19 (not recorded which). Each CDR3 is given with its conserved first and last residue. The D gene is left open where the match is weak. The size field is filled for only some rows; it gives once, few, many or a size class.

clone_size j_call v_call d_call cdr3_nt cdr3_aa
few TRBJ1-2 TRBV18 NA TGTGCCACTACAGGGCTCTATGGCTACACCTTC CATTGLYGYTF
NA TRBJ2-3 TRBV28 TRBD2 TGTGCCAGCCAACGGGGGGCAGATACGCAGTATTTT CASQRGADTQYF
few TRBJ2-3 TRBV19 NA TGTGCCAGTAGTATAGAGGGAGCAGATACGCAGTATTTT CASSIEGADTQYF
few TRBJ1-2 TRBV6-5 TRBD1 TGTGCCGGCTTGACAGGGGCTATGGGCTACACCTTC CAGLTGAMGYTF
NA TRBJ1-4 TRBV18 TRBD1 TGTGCCAGCTCACCAACGACAGGGACTTATAATGAAAAACTGTTTTTT CASSPTTGTYNEKLFF
NA TRBJ2-3 TRBV5-6 TRBD2 TGTGCCAGCAGCTTGGGACTAGCGTCTAGCACAGATACGCAGTATTTT CASSLGLASSTDTQYF
NA TRBJ1-1 TRBV5-1 NA TGCGCCAGCAGCTTGGAAGCGGGGGTGAACACTGAAGCTTTCTTT CASSLEAGVNTEAFF
NA TRBJ1-1 TRBV7-9 NA TGTGCCAGCAGTTACACAGGAAGCACAACTGAAGCTTTCTTT CASSYTGSTTEAFF
NA TRBJ1-1 TRBV18 NA TGTGCCAGCTCACCCCCAGGGGCAATGAACACTGAAGCTTTCTTT CASSPPGAMNTEAFF
NA TRBJ1-2 TRBV7-9 NA TGTGCCAGCAGCTTCTCGACAATTCAGGGGTCCTCCTATGGCTACACCTTC CASSFSTIQGSSYGYTF
NA TRBJ2-1 TRBV4-3 NA TGCGCCAGCCCGGAGAACAATGAGCAGTTCTTC CASPENNEQFF
NA TRBJ1-2 TRBV6-5 TRBD1 TGTGCCAGCAGTACTCGGGACAGTCTCGGCTATGGCTACACCTTC CASSTRDSLGYGYTF
few TRBJ2-3 TRBV6-5 NA TGTGCCAGCAGTTACGGCAGGTCCCGGCGAGGGGATACGCAGTATTTT CASSYGRSRRGDTQYF
NA TRBJ2-3 TRBV4-3 NA TGCGCCAGCAGAGCTAGCGCTAGCACAGATACGCAGTATTTT CASRASASTDTQYF
NA TRBJ1-6 TRBV7-9 NA TGTGCCAGCAGCTTAGGTGGGGGGGAGAGGGATTCACCCCTCCACTTT CASSLGGGERDSPLHF
NA TRBJ1-2 TRBV19 NA TGTGCCAGTAGCATTTACGGTCTGGATGGCTACACCTTC CASSIYGLDGYTF
once TRBJ1-1 TRBV12-3/TRBV12-4 TRBD1 TGTGCCAGCAGCCGGGACAGGGGGACTGAAGCTTTCTTT CASSRDRGTEAFF
NA TRBJ2-1 TRBV7-9 TRBD1 TGTGCCAGCAGCTTCCAGGGGGCCTCCTACAATGAGCAGTTCTTC CASSFQGASYNEQFF
NA TRBJ1-2 TRBV27 NA TGTGCCAGCAGCACGGCGGGAAGGCAAGGCTATGGCTACACCTTC CASSTAGRQGYGYTF
NA TRBJ2-5 TRBV28 NA TGTGCCAGCAGTTTCAGGGACTCCCGTCGGACCCAGTACTTC CASSFRDSRRTQYF
NA TRBJ1-2 TRBV11-2 NA TGTGCCAGCAGCTTAGGGAGCAGGGCTGGCTACACCTTC CASSLGSRAGYTF
NA TRBJ1-2 TRBV7-8 NA TGTGCCAGCAGCCCTTCGTACTATGGCTACACCTTC CASSPSYYGYTF